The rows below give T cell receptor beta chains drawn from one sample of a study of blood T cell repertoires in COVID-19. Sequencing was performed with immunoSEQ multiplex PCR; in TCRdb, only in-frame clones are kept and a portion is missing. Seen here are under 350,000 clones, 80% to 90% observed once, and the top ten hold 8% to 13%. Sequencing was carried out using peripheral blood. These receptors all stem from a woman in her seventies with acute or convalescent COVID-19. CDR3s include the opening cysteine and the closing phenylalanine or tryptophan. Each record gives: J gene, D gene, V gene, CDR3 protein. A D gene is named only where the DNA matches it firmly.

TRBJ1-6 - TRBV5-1 CASSQKGGANSPLHF
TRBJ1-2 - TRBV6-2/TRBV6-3 CASSYSSLPFYGYTF
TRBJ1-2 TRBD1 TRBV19 CASSFYRQGATYGYTF
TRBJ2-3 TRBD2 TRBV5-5 CASSSGPGGGRSDTQYF
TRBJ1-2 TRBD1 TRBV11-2 CASSTNRDRGSYTF
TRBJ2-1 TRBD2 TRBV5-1 CASRGEGNSYNEQFF
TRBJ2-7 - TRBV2 CASSELVVSGSQGEQYF
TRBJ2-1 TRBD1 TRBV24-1 CATSDGRTGGYNEQFF
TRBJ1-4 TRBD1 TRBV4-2 CASSQGAQGADEKLFF
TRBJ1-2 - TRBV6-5 CASSLGANYGYTF
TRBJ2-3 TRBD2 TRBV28 CASSLWASGGMRDTQYF
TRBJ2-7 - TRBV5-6 CASSFLSPGSYEQYF
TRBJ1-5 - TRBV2 CASSGGGNQPQHF
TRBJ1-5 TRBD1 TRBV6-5 CASSYGTGLNQPQHF
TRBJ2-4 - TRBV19 CASSIAVGQLSYKNIQYF
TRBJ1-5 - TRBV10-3 CAINAGPNQPQHF
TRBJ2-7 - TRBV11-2 CASTIPFTSEQYF
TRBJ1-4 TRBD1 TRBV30 CAWAGTGQEKLFF
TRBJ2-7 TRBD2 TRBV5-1 CASALAGYPDYEQYF
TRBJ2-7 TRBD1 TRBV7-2 CASSLTGVYEQYF
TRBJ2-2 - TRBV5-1 CASRNSRGPGELFF
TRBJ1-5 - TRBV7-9 CASSLAGEAQPQHF
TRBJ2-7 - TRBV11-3 CASSPRGSYEQYF
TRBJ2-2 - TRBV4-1 CASSLDFPLPGELFF
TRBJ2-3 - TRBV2 CASSVGSGTGTTDTQYF
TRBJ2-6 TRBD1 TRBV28 CASSPLTGGLSGANVLTF
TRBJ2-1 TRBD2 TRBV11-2 CASSLGLAGTYNEQFF
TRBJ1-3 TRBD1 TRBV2 CASSGTGQGNTIYF
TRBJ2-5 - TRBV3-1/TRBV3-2 CASSQGMAGKETQYF